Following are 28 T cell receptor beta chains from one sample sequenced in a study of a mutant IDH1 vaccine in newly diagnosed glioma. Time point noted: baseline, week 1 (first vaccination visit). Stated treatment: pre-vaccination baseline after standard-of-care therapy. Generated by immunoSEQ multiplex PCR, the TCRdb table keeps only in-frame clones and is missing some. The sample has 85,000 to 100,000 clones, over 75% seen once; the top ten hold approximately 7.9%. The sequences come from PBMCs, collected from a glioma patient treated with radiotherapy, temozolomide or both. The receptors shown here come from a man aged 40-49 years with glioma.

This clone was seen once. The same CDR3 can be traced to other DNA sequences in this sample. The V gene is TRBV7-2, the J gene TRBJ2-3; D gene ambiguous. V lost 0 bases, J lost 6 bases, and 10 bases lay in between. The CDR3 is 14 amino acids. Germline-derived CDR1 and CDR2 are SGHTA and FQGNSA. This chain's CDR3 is CASSLAPFGDTQYF. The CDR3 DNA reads TGTGCCAGCAGCTTAGCCCCCTTCGGGGATACGCAGTATTTT.

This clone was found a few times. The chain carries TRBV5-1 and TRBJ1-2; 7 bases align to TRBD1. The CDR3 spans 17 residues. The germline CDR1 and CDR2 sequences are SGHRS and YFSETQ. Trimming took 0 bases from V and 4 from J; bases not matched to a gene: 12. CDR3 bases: TGCGCCAGCAGCTTGGAATCGGGACAGCCTACACTCTATGGCTACACCTTC. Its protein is CASSLESGQPTLYGYTF.

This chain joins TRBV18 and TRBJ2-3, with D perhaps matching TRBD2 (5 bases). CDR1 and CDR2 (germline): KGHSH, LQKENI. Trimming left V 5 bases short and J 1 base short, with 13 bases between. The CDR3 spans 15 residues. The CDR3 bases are TGTGCCAGCTCAGAGGGAGCGTTGGGCACAGATACGCAGTATTTT. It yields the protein CASSEGALGTDTQYF.

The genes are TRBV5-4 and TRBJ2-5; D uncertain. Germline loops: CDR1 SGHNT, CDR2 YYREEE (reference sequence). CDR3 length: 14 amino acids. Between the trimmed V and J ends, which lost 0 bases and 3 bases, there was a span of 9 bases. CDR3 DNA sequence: TGTGCCAGCAGCTTGGGTGGTCGGGAAGAGACCCAGTACTTC. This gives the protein CASSLGGREETQYF.

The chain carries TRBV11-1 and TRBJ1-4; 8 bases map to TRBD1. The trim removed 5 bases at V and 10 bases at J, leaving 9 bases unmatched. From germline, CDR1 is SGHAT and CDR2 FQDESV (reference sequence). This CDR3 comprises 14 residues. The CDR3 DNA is TGTGCCAGCAGCGTCGACAGGGGAGAGGGAAAACTGTTTTTT. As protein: CASSVDRGEGKLFF.

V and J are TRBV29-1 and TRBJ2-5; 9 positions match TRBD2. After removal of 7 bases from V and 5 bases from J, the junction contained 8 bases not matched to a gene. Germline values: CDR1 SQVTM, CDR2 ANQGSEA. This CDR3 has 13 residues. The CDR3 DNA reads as TGCAGCGGCGGGAGGGCCCCAGGGGAGACCCAGTACTTC. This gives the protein CSGGRAPGETQYF. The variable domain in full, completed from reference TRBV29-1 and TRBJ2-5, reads SAVISQKPSRDICQRGTSLTIQCQVDSQVTMMFWYRQQPGQSLTLIATANQGSEATYESGFVIDKFPISRPNLTFSTLTVSNMSPEDSSIYLCSGGRAPGETQYFGPGTRLLVL.

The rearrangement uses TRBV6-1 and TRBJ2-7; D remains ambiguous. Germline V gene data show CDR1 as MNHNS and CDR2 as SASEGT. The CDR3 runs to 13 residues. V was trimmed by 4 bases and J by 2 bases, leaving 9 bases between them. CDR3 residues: CASSVERAYEQYF. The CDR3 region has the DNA TGTGCCAGCAGTGTTGAACGGGCCTACGAGCAGTACTTC.

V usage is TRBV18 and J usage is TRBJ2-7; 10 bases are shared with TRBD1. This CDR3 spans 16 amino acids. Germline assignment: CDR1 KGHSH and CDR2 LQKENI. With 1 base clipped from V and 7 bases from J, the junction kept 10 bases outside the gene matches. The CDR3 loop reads CASSPLRRQGAWEQYF. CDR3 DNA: TGTGCCAGCTCACCACTGAGGCGACAGGGGGCCTGGGAGCAGTACTTC.

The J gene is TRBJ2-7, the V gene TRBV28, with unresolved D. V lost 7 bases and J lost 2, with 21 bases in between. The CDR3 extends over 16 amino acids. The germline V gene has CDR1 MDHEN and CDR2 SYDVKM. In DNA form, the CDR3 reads TGTGCCAGCATCAAGGCCGGCGGCCCCGATGCCTACGAGCAGTACTTC. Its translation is CASIKAGGPDAYEQYF. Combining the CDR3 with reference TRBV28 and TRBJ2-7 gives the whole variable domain DVKVTQSSRYLVKRTGEKVFLECVQDMDHENMFWYRQDPGLGLRLIYFSYDVKMKEKGDIPEGYSVSREKKERFSLILESASTNQTSMYLCASIKAGGPDAYEQYFGPGTRLTVT.

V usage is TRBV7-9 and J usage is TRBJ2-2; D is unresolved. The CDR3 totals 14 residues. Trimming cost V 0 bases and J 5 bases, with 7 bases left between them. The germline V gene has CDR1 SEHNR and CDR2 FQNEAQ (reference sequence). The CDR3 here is CASSLAGLTGELFF. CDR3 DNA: TGTGCCAGCAGCTTAGCGGGGTTGACCGGGGAGCTGTTTTTT. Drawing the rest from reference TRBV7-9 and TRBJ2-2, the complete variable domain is DTGVSQNPRHKITKRGQNVTFRCDPISEHNRLYWYRQTLGQGPEFLTYFQNEAQLEKSRLLSDRFSAERPKGSFSTLEIQRTEQGDSAMYLCASSLAGLTGELFFGEGSRLTVL.

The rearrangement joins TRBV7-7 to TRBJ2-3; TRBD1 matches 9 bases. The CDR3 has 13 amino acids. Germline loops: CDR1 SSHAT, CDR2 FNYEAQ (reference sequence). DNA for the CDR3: TGTGCTAGCGCCCGGGACAGGGTAGATACGCAGTATTTT. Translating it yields CASARDRVDTQYF.

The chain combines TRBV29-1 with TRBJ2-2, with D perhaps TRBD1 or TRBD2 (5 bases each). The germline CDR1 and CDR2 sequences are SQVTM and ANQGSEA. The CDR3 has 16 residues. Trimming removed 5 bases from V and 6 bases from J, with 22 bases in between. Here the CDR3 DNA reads TGCAGCGTTAGTCTTCGGGGCGACCTTGTGTCCGGGGAGCTGTTTTTT. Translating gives CSVSLRGDLVSGELFF.

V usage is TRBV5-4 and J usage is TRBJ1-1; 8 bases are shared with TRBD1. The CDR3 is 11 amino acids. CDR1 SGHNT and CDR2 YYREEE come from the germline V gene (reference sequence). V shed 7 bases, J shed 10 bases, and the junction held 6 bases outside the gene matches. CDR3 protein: CASRQGARAFF. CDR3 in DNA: TGTGCCAGCCGGCAGGGGGCAAGAGCTTTCTTT. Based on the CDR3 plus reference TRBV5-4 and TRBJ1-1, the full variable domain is ETGVTQSPTHLIKTRGQQVTLRCSSQSGHNTVSWYQQALGQGPQFIFQYYREEENGRGNFPPRFSGLQFPNYSSELNVNALELDDSALYLCASRQGARAFFGQGTRLTVV.

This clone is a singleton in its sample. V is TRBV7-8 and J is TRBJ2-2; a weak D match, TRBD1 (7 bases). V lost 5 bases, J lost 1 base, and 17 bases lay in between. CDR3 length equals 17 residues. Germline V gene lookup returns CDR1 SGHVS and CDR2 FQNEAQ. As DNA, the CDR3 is TGTGCCAGCAGCCCGCGGACAGGCGGGATGAACACCGGGGAGCTGTTTTTT. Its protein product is CASSPRTGGMNTGELFF.

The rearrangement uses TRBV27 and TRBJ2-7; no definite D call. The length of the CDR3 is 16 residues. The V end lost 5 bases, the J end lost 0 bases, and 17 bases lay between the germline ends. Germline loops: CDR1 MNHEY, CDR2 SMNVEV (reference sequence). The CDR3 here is CASSALLPRSSYEQYF. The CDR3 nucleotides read TGTGCCAGCAGTGCCCTCCTCCCAAGAAGCTCCTACGAGCAGTACTTC.

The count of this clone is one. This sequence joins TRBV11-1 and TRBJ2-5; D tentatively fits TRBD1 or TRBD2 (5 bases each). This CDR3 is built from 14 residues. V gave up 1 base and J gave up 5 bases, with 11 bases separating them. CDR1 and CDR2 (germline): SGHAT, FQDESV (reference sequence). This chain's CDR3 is CASSLETGAETQYF. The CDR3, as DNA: TGTGCCAGCAGCTTAGAAACCGGGGCCGAGACCCAGTACTTC.

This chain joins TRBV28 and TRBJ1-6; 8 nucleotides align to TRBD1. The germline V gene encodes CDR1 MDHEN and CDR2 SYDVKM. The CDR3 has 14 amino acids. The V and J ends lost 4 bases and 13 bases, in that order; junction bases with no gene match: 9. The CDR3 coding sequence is TGTGCCAGCAGTTCCGACAGGGGATGGGCCCCCCTCCACTTT. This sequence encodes CASSSDRGWAPLHF.

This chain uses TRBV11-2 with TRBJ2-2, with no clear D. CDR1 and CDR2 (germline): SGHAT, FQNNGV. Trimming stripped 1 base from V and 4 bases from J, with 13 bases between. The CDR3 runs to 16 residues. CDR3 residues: CASSLGTIRGTGELFF. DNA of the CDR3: TGTGCCAGCAGCTTAGGCACTATCCGCGGCACCGGGGAGCTGTTTTTT.

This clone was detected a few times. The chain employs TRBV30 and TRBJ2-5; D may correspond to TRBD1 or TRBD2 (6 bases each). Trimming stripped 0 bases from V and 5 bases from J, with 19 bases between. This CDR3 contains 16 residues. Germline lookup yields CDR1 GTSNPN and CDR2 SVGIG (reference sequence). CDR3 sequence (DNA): TGTGCCTGGAGTGTACGGGGGCTCCCAACAGTTGAGACCCAGTACTTC. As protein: CAWSVRGLPTVETQYF.

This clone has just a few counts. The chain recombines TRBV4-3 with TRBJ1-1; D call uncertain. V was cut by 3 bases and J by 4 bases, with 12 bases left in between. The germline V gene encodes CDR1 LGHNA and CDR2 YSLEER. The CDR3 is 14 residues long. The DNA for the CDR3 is TGCGCCAGCAGCCAGGAAGCCCCGGGCACTGAAGCTTTCTTT. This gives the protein CASSQEAPGTEAFF.

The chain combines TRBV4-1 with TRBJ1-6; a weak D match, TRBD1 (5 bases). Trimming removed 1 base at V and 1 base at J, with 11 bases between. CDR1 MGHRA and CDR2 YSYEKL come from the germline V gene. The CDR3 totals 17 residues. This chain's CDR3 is CASSQVGGGSYNSPLHF. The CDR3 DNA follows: TGCGCCAGCAGCCAAGTGGGGGGGGGATCCTATAATTCACCCCTCCACTTT.

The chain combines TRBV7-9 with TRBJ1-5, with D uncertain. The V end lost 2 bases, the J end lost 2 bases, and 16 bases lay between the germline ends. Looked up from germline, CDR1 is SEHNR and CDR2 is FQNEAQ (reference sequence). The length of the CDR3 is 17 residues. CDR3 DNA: TGTGCCAGCAGCTTATACACCGGCCTACTTGGCAATCAGCCCCAGCATTTT. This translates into CASSLYTGLLGNQPQHF. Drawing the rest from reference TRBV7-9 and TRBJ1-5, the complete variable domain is DTGVSQNPRHKITKRGQNVTFRCDPISEHNRLYWYRQTLGQGPEFLTYFQNEAQLEKSRLLSDRFSAERPKGSFSTLEIQRTEQGDSAMYLCASSLYTGLLGNQPQHFGDGTRLSIL.

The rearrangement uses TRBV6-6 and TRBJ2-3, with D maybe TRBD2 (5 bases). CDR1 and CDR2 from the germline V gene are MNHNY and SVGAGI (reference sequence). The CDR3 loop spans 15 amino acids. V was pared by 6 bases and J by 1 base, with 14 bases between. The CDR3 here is CASRTGSPGTDTQYF. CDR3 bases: TGTGCCAGCAGGACGGGGTCGCCGGGCACAGATACGCAGTATTTT.

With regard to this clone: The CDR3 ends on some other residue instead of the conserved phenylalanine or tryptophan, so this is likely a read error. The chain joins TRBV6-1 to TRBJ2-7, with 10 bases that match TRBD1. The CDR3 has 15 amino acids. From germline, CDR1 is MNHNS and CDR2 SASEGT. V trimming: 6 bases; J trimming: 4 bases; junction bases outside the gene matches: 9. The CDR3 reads CASRETDRGLYEQYL. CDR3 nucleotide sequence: TGTGCCAGCAGAGAGACAGACAGGGGGCTATACGAGCAGTACCTC.

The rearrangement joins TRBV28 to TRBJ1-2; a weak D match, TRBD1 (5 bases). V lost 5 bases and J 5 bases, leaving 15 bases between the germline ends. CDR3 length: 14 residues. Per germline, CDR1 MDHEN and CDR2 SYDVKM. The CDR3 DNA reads TGTGCCAGCAGTCTTACTCTGGGGGGTTATGGCTACACCTTC. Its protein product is CASSLTLGGYGYTF.

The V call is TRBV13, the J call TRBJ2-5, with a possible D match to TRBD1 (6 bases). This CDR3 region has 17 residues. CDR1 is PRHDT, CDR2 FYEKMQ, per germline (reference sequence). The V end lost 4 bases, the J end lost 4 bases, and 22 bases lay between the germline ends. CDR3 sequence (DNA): TGTGCCAGCAGCTCCCACTGGGGGCAGGGTTTGGGAGAGACCCAGTACTTC. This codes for CASSSHWGQGLGETQYF.

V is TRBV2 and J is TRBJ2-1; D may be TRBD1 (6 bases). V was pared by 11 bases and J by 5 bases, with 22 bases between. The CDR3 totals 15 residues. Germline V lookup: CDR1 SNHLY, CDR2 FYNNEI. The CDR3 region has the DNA TGTGCCGTTCCAAACGGGGCAGGGGATAACAATGAGCAGTTCTTC. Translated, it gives CAVPNGAGDNNEQFF.

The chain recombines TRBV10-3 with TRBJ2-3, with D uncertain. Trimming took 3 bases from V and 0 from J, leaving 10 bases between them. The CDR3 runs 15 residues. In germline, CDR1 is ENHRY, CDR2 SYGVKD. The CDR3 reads CAISEMAVSTDTQYF. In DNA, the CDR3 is TGTGCCATCAGTGAAATGGCGGTAAGCACAGATACGCAGTATTTT.